This TCR beta chain was obtained from a study of cytomegalovirus exposure and HLA in healthy donors. In the study overall: The study's early data release held about 80 million unique TCRs from HLA-typed donors. General observations from the study: In a later analysis, TCR association rates varied by HLA locus: DRB1 most, HLA-C fewest. High sensitivity and specificity were reportedly achieved when the classifier diagnosed cytomegalovirus status. Within the data, a cluster of highly shared sequence variants was likely a sequencing artifact.

PCR primers comprised 60 Vbeta and 13 Jbeta primers. Repertoires were generated with immunoSEQ multiplex PCR, while TCRdb's copy carries only in-frame clones and drops some. The sample holds approximately 100,000 clones, 70% to 80% seen once. With regard to this clone: Its specificity is not known.

Sequencing used PBMCs. The TCR sequence derives from a human donor in good health.

CDR3 in amino acids: CAWSSRTSGSSGDTQYF. Written as DNA, the CDR3 is TGTGCCTGGAGTTCTCGGACTAGCGGGAGCTCGGGAGATACGCAGTATTTT. J is TRBJ2-3 and V is TRBV30, with TRBD2 identical over 13 bases. J lost 5 bases, V lost 2 bases, and 10 bases had no gene match. Germline lookup yields CDR1 GTSNPN and CDR2 SVGIG (reference sequence). This CDR3 contains 17 residues. Variable domain in full (rest from reference TRBV30 and TRBJ2-3): SQTIHQWPATLVQPVGSPLSLECTVEGTSNPNLYWYRQAAGRGLQLLFYSVGIGQISSEVPQNLSASRPQDRQFILSSKKLLLSDSGFYLCAWSSRTSGSSGDTQYFGPGTRLTVL.